A single sample is the source of the 21 T cell receptor beta chains below, sequenced in a study of radiotherapy plus CTLA-4 blockade in lung cancer. The data were produced by immunoSEQ multiplex PCR, yet TCRdb's version contains in-frame clones alone and is incomplete. In the table there are approximately 72,000 clones, around 73% of which are singletons. The input for sequencing was peripheral blood, taken from a patient treated with radiotherapy plus ipilimumab. The origin of the receptors is a human donor with non-small cell lung cancer who had a complete response to radiotherapy plus ipilimumab.

The rearrangement uses TRBV25-1 and TRBJ1-1; D is perhaps TRBD1 (6 bases). The CDR3 sequence is 17 residues long. Germline CDR1 is MGHDK and CDR2 is SYGVNS. The V gene lost 7 bases and the J gene lost 6 bases, with 27 bases spanning the gap. CDR3 coding DNA: TGTGCCAGCATCGGTGGAAATTTAAACAGGGAAAAGGCTGAAGCTTTCTTT. Translated, it gives CASIGGNLNREKAEAFF.

Worth noting for this clone: The junction shows a germline mismatch at one end, possibly a read error. The rearrangement uses TRBV9 and TRBJ1-1; D remains ambiguous. Germline CDR1 is SGDLS and CDR2 is YYNGEE. CDR3 size: 14 residues. CDR3 sequence: CASAQTSMNTEALF. Written as DNA, the CDR3 is TGTGCCAGCGCCCAAACCAGTATGAACACTGAAGCTCTCTTT.

The chain couples TRBV2 to TRBJ2-1, with D uncertain. CDR1 is SNHLY and CDR2 is FYNNEI in the germline V gene. The CDR3 covers 14 residues. The germline V and J ends were trimmed by 1 base and 4 bases, with 8 bases remaining between them. The CDR3 reads CASSEDLRYNEQFF. The CDR3 DNA is TGTGCCAGCAGTGAAGACCTCCGATACAATGAGCAGTTCTTC.

The chain couples TRBV19 to TRBJ1-1; 8 bases fit TRBD1. CDR1 and CDR2 (germline): LNHDA, SQIVND (reference sequence). V lost 7 bases and J lost 1; bases outside the gene matches: 8. The CDR3 is 15 amino acids. The DNA for the CDR3 is TGTGCCAGTAATTTCATCGGACAGGGGAACACTGAAGCTTTCTTT. Translating gives CASNFIGQGNTEAFF.

This clone occurred a few times. The genes are TRBV28 and TRBJ1-2; no reliable D call. CDR1 is MDHEN and CDR2 is SYDVKM in the germline V gene. The CDR3 totals 13 residues. The ends were cut back, 2 bases at V and 8 bases at J, with 12 bases in the middle. The CDR3: CASSLSKGNGYTF. For the CDR3, the DNA is TGTGCCAGCAGTTTAAGTAAAGGGAACGGCTACACCTTC.

The rearrangement uses TRBV6-6 and TRBJ2-5; 7 bases align to TRBD1. The germline V gene encodes CDR1 MNHNY and CDR2 SVGAGI (reference sequence). The V and J ends lost 7 bases and 5 bases, in that order; junction bases with no gene match: 13. CDR3 size: 15 residues. CDR3 sequence reads: CASTGTVIAKETQYF. CDR3 DNA: TGTGCCAGCACAGGGACAGTAATCGCCAAGGAGACCCAGTACTTC.

The rearrangement joins TRBV5-1 to TRBJ1-1; D uncertain. The CDR3 has 14 amino acids. Trimming left V 2 bases short and J 1 base short, with 9 bases between. Germline V CDR1 and CDR2: SGHRS, YFSETQ. The CDR3 DNA sequence: TGCGCCAGCAGCTTTACCGGAGAGAACACTGAAGCTTTCTTT. It yields the protein CASSFTGENTEAFF.

The genes are TRBV11-3 and TRBJ2-2, with 10 bases aligning to TRBD2. Trimming removed 10 bases from V and 5 bases from J; junction bases left unmatched: 7. This CDR3 comprises 14 residues. CDR1 and CDR2 from the germline V gene are SGHNT and YENEEA. The CDR3 loop reads CATRLAGGTGELFF. CDR3 in DNA: TGTGCCACCCGCTTAGCGGGAGGAACCGGGGAGCTGTTTTTT. Using reference TRBV11-3 and TRBJ2-2 for the parts outside the CDR3, the full variable domain is EAGVVQSPRYKIIEKKQPVAFWCNPISGHNTLYWYLQNLGQGPELLIRYENEEAVDDSQLPKDRFSAERLKGVDSTLKIQPAELGDSAVYLCATRLAGGTGELFFGEGSRLTVL.

The J gene is TRBJ1-6, the V gene TRBV5-1; D perhaps matches TRBD1 (6 bases). Trimming shortened V by 4 bases and J by 0 bases, and 11 bases separated the two germline ends. In germline, CDR1 is SGHRS, CDR2 YFSETQ. The CDR3 loop spans 16 amino acids. CDR3: CASSRDRSSYNSPLHF. The CDR3 nucleotides read TGCGCCAGCAGCCGCGACAGGAGCTCCTATAATTCACCCCTCCACTTT.

The rearrangement links TRBV11-3 to TRBJ2-1; the match to TRBD2 covers 14 bases. This CDR3 is built from 18 residues. Losses at the gene ends were 5 bases for V and 0 bases for J; bases not matched to a gene: 6. Germline values: CDR1 SGHNT, CDR2 YENEEA. Here the CDR3 reads CASSPGGTSGSSYNEQFF. The CDR3 nucleotides read TGTGCCAGCAGCCCAGGGGGGACTAGCGGGAGCTCCTACAATGAGCAGTTCTTC.

The chain recombines TRBV10-3 with TRBJ2-5; TRBD1 or TRBD2 may be the D gene (6 bases each). CDR1 is ENHRY, CDR2 SYGVKD, per germline. The CDR3 consists of 14 residues. CDR3 amino acids: CAIRGQAGEETQYF. The CDR3 DNA reads TGTGCAATTCGGGGGCAGGCGGGCGAAGAGACCCAGTACTTC.

The CDR3 DNA sequence: TGTGCCAGCGGAGGGACAGCAACTAATGAAAAACTGTTTTTT. It specifies CASGGTATNEKLFF. V usage is TRBV27 and J usage is TRBJ1-4; the match to TRBD1 covers 7 bases. In germline, CDR1 is MNHEY, CDR2 SMNVEV (reference sequence). The CDR3 consists of 14 residues. The V segment lost 8 bases and the J segment 0 bases; nucleotides outside the gene matches: 3.

This clone was counted a few times. The chain has TRBV11-2 and TRBJ2-7; 7 positions match TRBD2. The length of the CDR3 is 17 residues. The J segment lost 2 bases and the V segment lost 4 bases, leaving 14 bases of the junction unmatched. The germline V gene encodes CDR1 SGHAT and CDR2 FQNNGV. CDR3 region: CASSSQSSGTTTYEQYF. CDR3 DNA: TGTGCCAGCAGCTCACAATCTTCCGGGACTACTACCTACGAGCAGTACTTC.

By its share, this clone is medium-sized (0.01 to 0.1%). This chain connects TRBV9 to TRBJ2-7; 10 bases are a match to TRBD2. CDR1 is SGDLS and CDR2 is YYNGEE in the germline V gene. The CDR3 totals 13 residues. V lost 0 bases and J lost 7; bases outside the gene matches: 1. CDR3 region: CASSVGTSGEQYV. In DNA form, the CDR3 reads TGTGCCAGCAGCGTAGGGACTAGCGGTGAGCAGTACGTC.

The rearrangement joins TRBV19 to TRBJ2-4, with D hard to call. V was cut by 1 base and J by 0 bases, with 7 bases left in between. CDR1 and CDR2 (germline): LNHDA, SQIVND (reference sequence). The CDR3 consists of 15 residues. The CDR3 nucleotides read TGTGCCAGTAGTATAGGCCTTCTAGCCAAAAACATTCAGTACTTC. Its protein is CASSIGLLAKNIQYF.

This sequence joins TRBV10-3 and TRBJ1-4; 7 bases are a match to TRBD1. Germline lookup yields CDR1 ENHRY and CDR2 SYGVKD. This CDR3 has 15 residues. After removal of 6 bases from V and 0 bases from J, the junction contained 4 bases not matched to a gene. CDR3 coding DNA: TGTGCCATCAGACCGGGACAGTCAACTAATGAAAAACTGTTTTTT. It specifies CAIRPGQSTNEKLFF.

The count of this clone is one. The rearrangement uses TRBV10-1 and TRBJ2-3; D uncertain. Trimming removed 0 bases at V and 6 bases at J, with 10 bases between. The CDR3 has 14 residues. CDR1 and CDR2 from the germline V gene are WNHNN and SYGVQD (reference sequence). CDR3 sequence: CASSESSLSDTQYF. CDR3 DNA: TGCGCCAGCAGTGAGTCAAGCCTTTCGGATACGCAGTATTTT.

V is TRBV4-1 and J is TRBJ2-1; 12 bases are shared with TRBD2. The CDR3 is 17 residues long. V shed 1 base, J shed 4 bases, and the junction held 5 bases outside the gene matches. Germline CDR1 reads MGHRA; CDR2 reads YSYEKL. CDR3 in DNA: TGCGCCAGCAGCCAAGCCCCTACTAGCGGGAGGTACAATGAGCAGTTCTTC. It specifies CASSQAPTSGRYNEQFF.

The chain carries TRBV5-5 and TRBJ2-7, with D possibly TRBD2 on 6 matching bases. Germline CDR1 SGHKS, CDR2 YYEKEE (reference sequence). Trimming left V 3 bases short and J 2 bases short, with 15 bases between. This CDR3 comprises 15 residues. The DNA of the CDR3 is TGTGCCAGCAGCTGGGAACGGGGGAGCGCCTACGAGCAGTACTTC. This gives the protein CASSWERGSAYEQYF.

This clone was detected a few times. The chain has TRBV9 and TRBJ1-1, with unresolved D. Trimming pared 0 bases from V and 5 bases from J, leaving 2 bases between. Per the germline V gene, CDR1 is SGDLS and CDR2 is YYNGEE. There are 11 residues in the CDR3. CDR3 DNA: TGTGCCAGCAGCGTAGAGACTGAAGCTTTCTTT. Residues: CASSVETEAFF.

V and J are TRBV27 and TRBJ2-1; D ambiguous. Trimming cost V 4 bases and J 14 bases, with 24 bases left between them. The CDR3 length is 15 residues. Germline assignment: CDR1 MNHEY and CDR2 SMNVEV (reference sequence). The CDR3 protein is CASSSLWEGGDLEFF. Here the CDR3 DNA reads TGTGCCAGCAGTTCGCTTTGGGAAGGTGGTGACTTGGAGTTCTTC.